This TCR beta chain was identified during a study of blood T cell repertoires in COVID-19. Study in general: Spain, Italy and the United States supplied samples that represented acute and convalescent COVID-19. The analysed material was cDNA or gDNA that came from T cells, B-cell-depleted T cells, or PBMCs.

Germline CDR1 SGHTA, CDR2 FQGTGA. This CDR3 contains 13 residues. V was pared by 6 bases and J by 1 base, with 9 bases between. Original methodology: It was from reference gene primer amplification that nucleated cell counts were estimated. Using immunoSEQ multiplex PCR, the repertoire was profiled, and TCRdb retains in-frame clones only, with some absent. From that table come the V and J calls and clone size; the DNA was used to work out D and trimming. The table shows approximately 150,000 clones, with more than 80% occurring only once. The TCR was taken from a human donor in a cohort sampled during active COVID-19. The V and J genes are TRBV7-3 and TRBJ2-5; D not resolved. The sequenced sample consisted of peripheral blood. The CDR3 loop is CASRPGAQETQYF. The CDR3 DNA is TGTGCCAGCAGACCCGGTGCCCAAGAGACCCAGTACTTC.